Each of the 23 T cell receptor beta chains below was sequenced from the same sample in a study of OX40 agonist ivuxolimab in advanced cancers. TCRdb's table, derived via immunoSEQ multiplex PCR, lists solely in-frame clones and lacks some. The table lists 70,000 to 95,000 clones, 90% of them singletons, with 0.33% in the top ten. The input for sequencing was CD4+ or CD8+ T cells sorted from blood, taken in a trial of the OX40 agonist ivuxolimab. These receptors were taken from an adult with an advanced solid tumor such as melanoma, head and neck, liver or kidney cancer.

CDR3 residues: CAWSLGGGTDTQYF. The CDR3 DNA reads as TGTGCCTGGAGTCTCGGGGGCGGCACAGATACGCAGTATTTT. V is TRBV30 and J is TRBJ2-3; possibly TRBD1 or TRBD2 for D (6 bases each). Trimming stripped 2 bases from V and 1 base from J, with 10 bases between. CDR1 and CDR2 (germline): GTSNPN, SVGIG (reference sequence). This CDR3 has 14 residues. Complete variable domain (other parts from reference TRBV30 and TRBJ2-3): SQTIHQWPATLVQPVGSPLSLECTVEGTSNPNLYWYRQAAGRGLQLLFYSVGIGQISSEVPQNLSASRPQDRQFILSSKKLLLSDSGFYLCAWSLGGGTDTQYFGPGTRLTVL.

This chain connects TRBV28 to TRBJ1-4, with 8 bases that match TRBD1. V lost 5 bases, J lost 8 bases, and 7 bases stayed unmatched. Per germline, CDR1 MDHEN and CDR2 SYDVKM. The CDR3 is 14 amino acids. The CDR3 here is CASSSTGGIEKLFF. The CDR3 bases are TGTGCCAGCAGTAGTACAGGGGGGATAGAAAAACTGTTTTTT.

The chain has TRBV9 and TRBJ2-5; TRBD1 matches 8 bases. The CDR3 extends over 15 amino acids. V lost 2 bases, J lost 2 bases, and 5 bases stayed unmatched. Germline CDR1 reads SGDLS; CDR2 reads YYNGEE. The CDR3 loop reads CASSVRQGLQETQYF. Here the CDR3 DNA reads TGTGCCAGCAGCGTGAGACAGGGGTTACAAGAGACCCAGTACTTC.

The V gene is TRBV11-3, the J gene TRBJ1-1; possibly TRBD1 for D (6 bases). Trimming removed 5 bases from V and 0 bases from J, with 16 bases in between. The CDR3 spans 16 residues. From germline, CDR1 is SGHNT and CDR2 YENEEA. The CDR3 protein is CASSPAGGTLNTEAFF. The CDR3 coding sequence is TGTGCCAGCAGCCCAGCCGGGGGGACATTGAACACTGAAGCTTTCTTT.

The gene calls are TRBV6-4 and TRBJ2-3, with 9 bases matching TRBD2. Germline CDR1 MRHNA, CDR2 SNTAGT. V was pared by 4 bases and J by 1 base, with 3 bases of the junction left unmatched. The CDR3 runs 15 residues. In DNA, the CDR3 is TGTGCCAGCAGTGTTAGCGGGGGTGGCACAGATACGCAGTATTTT. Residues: CASSVSGGGTDTQYF.

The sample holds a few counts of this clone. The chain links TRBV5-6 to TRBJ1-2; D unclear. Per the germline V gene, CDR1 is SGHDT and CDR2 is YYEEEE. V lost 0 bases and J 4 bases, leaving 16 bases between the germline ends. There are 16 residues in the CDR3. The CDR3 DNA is TGTGCCAGCAGCTTGGTGGTAGGGATATATCCCTATGGCTACACCTTC. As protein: CASSLVVGIYPYGYTF.

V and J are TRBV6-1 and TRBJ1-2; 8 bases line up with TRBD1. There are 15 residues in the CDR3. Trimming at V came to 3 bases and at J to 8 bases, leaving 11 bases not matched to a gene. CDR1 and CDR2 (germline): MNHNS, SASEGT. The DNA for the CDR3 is TGTGCCAGCAGTGACAGACAGGGGAACTCTTTCGGCTACACCTTC. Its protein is CASSDRQGNSFGYTF.

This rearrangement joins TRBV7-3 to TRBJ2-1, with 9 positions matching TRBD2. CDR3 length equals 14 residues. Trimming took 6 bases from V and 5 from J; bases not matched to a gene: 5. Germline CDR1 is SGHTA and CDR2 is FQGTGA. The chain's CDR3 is CASRRASGDNEQFF. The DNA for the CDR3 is TGTGCCAGCAGGCGTGCTAGCGGGGACAATGAGCAGTTCTTC.

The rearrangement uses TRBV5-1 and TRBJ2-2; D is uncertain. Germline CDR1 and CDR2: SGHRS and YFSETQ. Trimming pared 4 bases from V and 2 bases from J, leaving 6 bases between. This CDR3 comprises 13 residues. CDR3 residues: CASSVGNTGELFF. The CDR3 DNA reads TGCGCCAGCAGCGTTGGAAACACCGGGGAGCTGTTTTTT.

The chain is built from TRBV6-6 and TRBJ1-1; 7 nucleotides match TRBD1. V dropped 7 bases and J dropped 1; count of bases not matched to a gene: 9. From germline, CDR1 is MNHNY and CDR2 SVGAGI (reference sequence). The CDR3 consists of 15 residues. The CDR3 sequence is CASTGRDRQNTEAFF. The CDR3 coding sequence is TGTGCCAGCACCGGCAGGGACAGACAGAACACTGAAGCTTTCTTT.

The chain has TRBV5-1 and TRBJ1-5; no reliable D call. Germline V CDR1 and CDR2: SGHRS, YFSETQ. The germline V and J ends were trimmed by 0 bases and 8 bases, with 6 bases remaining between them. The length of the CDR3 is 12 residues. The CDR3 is CASSLEGEPQHF. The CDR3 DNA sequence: TGCGCCAGCAGCTTGGAGGGAGAGCCCCAGCATTTT.

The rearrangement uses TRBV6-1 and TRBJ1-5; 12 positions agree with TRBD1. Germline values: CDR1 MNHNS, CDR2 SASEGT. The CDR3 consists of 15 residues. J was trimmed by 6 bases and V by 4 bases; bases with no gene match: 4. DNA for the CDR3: TGTGCCAGCAGTGTCGGGACAGGGGGCATTCAGCCCCAGCATTTT. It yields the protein CASSVGTGGIQPQHF.

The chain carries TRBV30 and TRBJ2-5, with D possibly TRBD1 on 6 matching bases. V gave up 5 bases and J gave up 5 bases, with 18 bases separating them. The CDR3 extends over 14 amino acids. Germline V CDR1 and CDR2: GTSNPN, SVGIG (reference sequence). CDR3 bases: TGTGCCTGGGAGAACAGGGCCCGGAGCGAGACCCAGTACTTC. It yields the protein CAWENRARSETQYF.

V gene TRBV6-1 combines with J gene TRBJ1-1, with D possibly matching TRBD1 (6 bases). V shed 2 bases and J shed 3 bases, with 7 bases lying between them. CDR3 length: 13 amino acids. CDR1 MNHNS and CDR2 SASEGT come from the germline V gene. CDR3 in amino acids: CASSEYRDTEAFF. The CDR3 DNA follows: TGTGCCAGCAGTGAATACAGGGACACTGAAGCTTTCTTT.

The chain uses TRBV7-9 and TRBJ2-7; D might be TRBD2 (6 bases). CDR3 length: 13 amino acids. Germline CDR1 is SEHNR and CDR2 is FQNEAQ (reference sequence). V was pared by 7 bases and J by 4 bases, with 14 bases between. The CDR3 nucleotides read TGTGCCAGCACCAAGGAGGGAGGATACGAGCAGTACGTC. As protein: CASTKEGGYEQYV.

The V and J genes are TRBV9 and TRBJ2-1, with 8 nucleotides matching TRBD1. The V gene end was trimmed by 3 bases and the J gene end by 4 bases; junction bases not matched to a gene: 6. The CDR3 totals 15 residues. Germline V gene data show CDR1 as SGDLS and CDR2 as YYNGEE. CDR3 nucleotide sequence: TGTGCCAGCAGCGCGACCGGGACAGGATACAATGAGCAGTTCTTC. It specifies CASSATGTGYNEQFF.

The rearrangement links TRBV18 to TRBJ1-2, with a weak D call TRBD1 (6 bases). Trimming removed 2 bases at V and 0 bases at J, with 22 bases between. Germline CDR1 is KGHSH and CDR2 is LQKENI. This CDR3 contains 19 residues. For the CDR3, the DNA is TGTGCCAGCTCACCATTTTCCGGTACAGGGTCCGGAGCTAACTATGGCTACACCTTC. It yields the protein CASSPFSGTGSGANYGYTF. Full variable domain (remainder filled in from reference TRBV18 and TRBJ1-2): NAGVMQNPRHLVRRRGQEARLRCSPMKGHSHVYWYRQLPEEGLKFMVYLQKENIIDESGMPKERFSAEFPKEGPSILRIQQVVRGDSAAYFCASSPFSGTGSGANYGYTFGSGTRLTVV.

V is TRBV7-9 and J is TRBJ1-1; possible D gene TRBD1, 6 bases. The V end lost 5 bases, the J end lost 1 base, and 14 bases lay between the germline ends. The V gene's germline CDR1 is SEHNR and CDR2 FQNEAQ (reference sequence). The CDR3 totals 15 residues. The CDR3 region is CASSSRQVKNTEAFF. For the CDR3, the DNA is TGTGCCAGCAGCAGTCGACAGGTTAAGAACACTGAAGCTTTCTTT.

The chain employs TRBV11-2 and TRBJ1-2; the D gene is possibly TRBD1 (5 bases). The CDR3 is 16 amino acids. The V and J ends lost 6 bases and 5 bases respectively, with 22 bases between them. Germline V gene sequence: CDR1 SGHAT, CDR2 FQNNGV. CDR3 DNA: TGTGCCAGCAGAGATCCGGGACGGGACTTAGGGTATGGCTACACCTTC. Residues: CASRDPGRDLGYGYTF.

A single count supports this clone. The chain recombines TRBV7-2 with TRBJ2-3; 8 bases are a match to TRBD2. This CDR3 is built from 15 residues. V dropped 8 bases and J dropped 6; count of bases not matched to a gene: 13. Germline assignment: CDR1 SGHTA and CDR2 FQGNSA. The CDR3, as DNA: TGTGCCAGCGCAACGCGGCGGGGGGCCGGGGATACGCAGTATTTT. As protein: CASATRRGAGDTQYF. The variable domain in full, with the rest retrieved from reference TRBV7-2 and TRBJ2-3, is GAGVSQSPSNKVTEKGKDVELRCDPISGHTALYWYRQSLGQGLEFLIYFQGNSAPDKSGLPSDRFSAERTGGSVSTLTIQRTQQEDSAVYLCASATRRGAGDTQYFGPGTRLTVL.

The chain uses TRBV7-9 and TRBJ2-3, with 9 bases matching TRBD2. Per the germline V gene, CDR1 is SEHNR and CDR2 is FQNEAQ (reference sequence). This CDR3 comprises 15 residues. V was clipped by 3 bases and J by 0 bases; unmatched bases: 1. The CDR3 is CASSLAGGSTDTQYF. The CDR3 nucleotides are TGTGCCAGCAGCTTGGCGGGGGGGAGCACAGATACGCAGTATTTT. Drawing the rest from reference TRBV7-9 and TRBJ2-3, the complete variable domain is DTGVSQNPRHKITKRGQNVTFRCDPISEHNRLYWYRQTLGQGPEFLTYFQNEAQLEKSRLLSDRFSAERPKGSFSTLEIQRTEQGDSAMYLCASSLAGGSTDTQYFGPGTRLTVL.

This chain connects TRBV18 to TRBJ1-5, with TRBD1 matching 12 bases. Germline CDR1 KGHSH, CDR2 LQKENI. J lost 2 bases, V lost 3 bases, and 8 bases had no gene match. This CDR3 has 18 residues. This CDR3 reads CASSPPGQGAIGNQPQHF. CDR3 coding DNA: TGTGCCAGCTCACCCCCGGGACAGGGGGCTATAGGCAATCAGCCCCAGCATTTT.

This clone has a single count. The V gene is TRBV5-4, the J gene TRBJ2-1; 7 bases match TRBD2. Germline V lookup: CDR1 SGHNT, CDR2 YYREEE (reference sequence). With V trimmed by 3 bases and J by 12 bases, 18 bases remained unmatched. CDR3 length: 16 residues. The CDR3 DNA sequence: TGTGCCAGCAGCTCGGGAGGCGCGGCGGGGGATTCGGGGCAGTTCTTC. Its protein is CASSSGGAAGDSGQFF. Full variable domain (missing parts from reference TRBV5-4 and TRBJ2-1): ETGVTQSPTHLIKTRGQQVTLRCSSQSGHNTVSWYQQALGQGPQFIFQYYREEENGRGNFPPRFSGLQFPNYSSELNVNALELDDSALYLCASSSGGAAGDSGQFFGPGTRLTVL.